This entry is about one T cell receptor beta chain. Its specificity is unknown. This CDR3 is built from 15 residues. CDR1 and CDR2 (germline): SGDLS, YYNGEE. The V and J ends lost 0 bases and 3 bases respectively, with 9 bases between them. The data stem from a study of regulatory T cells in long-lasting Graves disease. Overall study: Over 5 years on antithyroid drugs plus positive TSH receptor antibodies marked Graves' disease as persistent.

Arm-PCR of CDR3 regions and iRepertoire HTBI primers were used to build TCR beta libraries. TCRdb recomputed calls from the multiplex PCR reads with MiXCR, one row per CDR3 protein. The table has roughly 430,000 distinct CDR3 sequences, over 20% seen once. Time point: persistent/refractory GD, antithyroid drugs over 5 years with positive TRAb. PBMC-extracted RNA yielded the TCR library. Findings of the study overall: Public clonotype sharing was higher in persistent than newly diagnosed patients.

Sequenced material: peripheral blood mononuclear cells (PBMCs), taken when the disease was refractory, from a patient treated with antithyroid drugs. The clonotype comes from a female donor with Graves disease. The chain recombines TRBV9 with TRBJ2-2, with a weak D call TRBD2 (7 bases). CDR3 sequence (DNA): TGTGCCAGCAGCGTAGAGGGGGGGGACACCGGGGAGCTGTTTTTT. Its protein is CASSVEGGDTGELFF.